This TCR beta chain was recorded in a study of pediatric ulcerative colitis (dated by TCRdb to 2018 to 2020). With respect to the entire study: Among the ulcerative colitis patients, about seven had pancolitis and two had left-sided colitis, and histology in every patient was consistent with ulcerative colitis. Some 10 newly diagnosed, treatment-naive pediatric ulcerative colitis patients and a handful of non-IBD control children each provided paired blood and rectal samples. By Pediatric Ulcerative Colitis Activity Index, mild disease was classified in a couple of patients, moderate disease in several and acute severe colitis in three. The study at large found these results: T cells from blood may have been included in the rectal pinch biopsies, particularly in patients with overt colitis. Autologous blood-rectal clonal overlap was significantly higher in ulcerative colitis patients than in controls, suggesting increased T cell trafficking to inflamed tissue. For technical reasons, substantially fewer templates were yielded by the blood samples of a couple of patients, and these blood samples were excluded from blood-rectal overlap analysis. Only a handful of individuals were included in the healthy control group, which was small. Because the repertoires came from total lymphocyte DNA, rare subsets such as regulatory T cells may have patterns that are not reflected. Features of the rectal repertoire distinguished controls, mild-moderate colitis patients and acute severe colitis patients, and in acute severe colitis rectal diversity was lower because of clonal expansions. Two rectal CDR3 clonotypes were found in every ulcerative colitis patient but in no control.

Rearranged CDR3 beta regions were amplified from genomic DNA with multiplex V and J primers using the immunoSEQ TRB Survey service. To keep depth equal across samples, survey-level sequencing depth of up to 500,000 reads per sample was applied. The libraries were purified, combined into pools and sequenced with Illumina technology. The original methods were these. immunoSEQ online tools were used for productive clonality, sample overlap, pairwise scatters, CDR3 beta length, V/D/J gene usage and productiveness. Calculated diversity was the number of unique rearrangements divided by total templates times 100; Shannon and Simpson indices were also computed. Z-score normalized data were analyzed by principal component analysis with the R prcomp function and the ggbiplot package. Morisita's index was used to measure clonal overlap between blood and rectum within each subject. TCRdb's version of the immuneACCESS table is confined to in-frame rearrangements and falls short of the full clone set. An unresolved V gene accounts for under half of the shortfall where checked; the remainder is of unknown origin. V and J calls and clone size come straight from that table; D and trimming were deduced from the DNA. The sample contains 45,000 to 55,000 clones, under 80% of them found a single time. 3% to 4.5% of the sample is taken by the ten largest.

Note on this clone: Its specific antigen is unknown. No base quality values were provided; no much bigger clone lies one nucleotide off.

The CDR3 runs 15 amino acids, cysteine and phenylalanine included. Only the CDR3 region is kept as DNA, spanning 45 bases read in frame from base 1. The junction carries 11 bases between V and J, which are trimmed by 5 bases and 0 bases respectively. CDR1 and CDR2, looked up from the germline V gene (reference sequence), are MNHNY and SVGAGI. During colonoscopy, one to two pinch biopsies were obtained from the rectum for research. Ulcerative colitis patients had received no immunosuppressive medication before the diagnostic colonoscopy. Rectal biopsies were digested with proteinase K before DNA isolation. The Wizard kit (Promega) was used to extract genomic DNA from the blood and intestinal samples.

Material: gut tissue. The chain is made from TRBV6-6 and TRBJ1-3; no D gene call is confident. The sequence was obtained from a girl between 5 and 17 years old with moderate ulcerative colitis. The nucleotides read TGTGCCAGCAGTCCCACGAGTCGCTCTGGAAACACCATATATTTT. Its coded protein is CASSPTSRSGNTIYF.